The 19 T cell receptor beta chains below were found in one sample sequenced in a study of beta chain features in type 1 diabetes. Study conclusions and caveats: Patients with Type 1 diabetes showed moderately but significantly shorter TCRB CDR3s in all four CD4+ subsets.

Every isolated RNA sample was fully reverse transcribed, so sequencing captured expressed TCRB transcripts. The assay was immunoSEQ multiplex PCR, and TCRdb's table has in-frame clones only and misses some. There are 600,000 to 700,000 clones in the sample; about an eighth occur only once, and 0.022% lies in the top ten. The antigens these receptors bind are not known. The material sequenced was naive CD4+ T cells from blood. Every receptor here comes from a man between 18 and 35 years old with type 1 diabetes.

The chain combines TRBV25-1 with TRBJ2-7; 7 positions agree with TRBD2. The CDR3 runs to 15 residues. V lost 5 bases to trimming and J lost 0 bases; unmatched junction nucleotides: 7. Per germline, CDR1 MGHDK and CDR2 SYGVNS. For the CDR3, the DNA is TGTGCCAGCAGTCCCCGGGAGGTTTACTCCTACGAGCAGTACTTC. Amino acid sequence: CASSPREVYSYEQYF.

This chain joins TRBV5-4 and TRBJ2-3; no definite D call. Germline loops: CDR1 SGHNT, CDR2 YYREEE (reference sequence). V lost 0 bases, J lost 2 bases, and 7 bases lay in between. CDR3 length equals 14 residues. The CDR3 reads CASSLGQITDTQYF. CDR3 DNA sequence: TGTGCCAGCAGCTTGGGTCAGATCACAGATACGCAGTATTTT.

This clone was detected a few times. The chain couples TRBV7-6 to TRBJ2-3; D uncertain. CDR3 length: 15 amino acids. V dropped 5 bases and J dropped 0 bases, with 12 bases sitting between them. Germline-derived CDR1 and CDR2 are SGHVS and FNYEAQ. The CDR3 is CASSQGPPSTDTQYF. The DNA for the CDR3 is TGTGCCAGCAGCCAAGGGCCACCTAGCACAGATACGCAGTATTTT.

This clone was counted a few times. The chain uses TRBV2 and TRBJ2-7; the D gene is possibly TRBD2 (6 bases). V was trimmed by 4 bases and J by 4 bases, leaving 8 bases between them. The CDR3 sequence is 12 residues long. Germline V CDR1 and CDR2: SNHLY, FYNNEI. This chain's CDR3 is CASSAGEYEQYF. DNA for the CDR3: TGTGCCAGCAGTGCGGGGGAATACGAGCAGTACTTC.

The genes are TRBV7-2 and TRBJ2-6; the D gene is possibly TRBD2 (5 bases). V lost 5 bases to trimming and J lost 4 bases, with 12 bases between them. This CDR3 spans 15 amino acids. Germline lookup yields CDR1 SGHTA and CDR2 FQGNSA. CDR3 DNA: TGTGCCAGCAGCCTGGACTTGAACGGGGCCAACGTCCTGACTTTC. This sequence encodes CASSLDLNGANVLTF.

The chain recombines TRBV7-3 with TRBJ2-3, with a tentative D call TRBD2 (7 bases). The length of the CDR3 is 15 residues. Germline values: CDR1 SGHTA, CDR2 FQGTGA. V lost 5 bases, J lost 2 bases, and 14 bases lay in between. CDR3 DNA: TGTGCCAGCAGCGCGCGGGGGCCTGACACAGATACGCAGTATTTT. Translated, it gives CASSARGPDTDTQYF. The whole variable domain, filled in from reference TRBV7-3 and TRBJ2-3, reads GAGVSQTPSNKVTEKGKYVELRCDPISGHTALYWYRQSLGQGPEFLIYFQGTGAADDSGLPNDRFFAVRPEGSVSTLKIQRTERGDSAVYLCASSARGPDTDTQYFGPGTRLTVL.

This clone was seen more than once but under ten times. V and J are TRBV30 and TRBJ1-5; 9 nucleotides line up with TRBD1. V lost 5 bases, J lost 7 bases, and 12 bases stayed unmatched. The CDR3 contains 15 residues. CDR1 is GTSNPN, CDR2 SVGIG, per germline (reference sequence). CDR3 sequence (DNA): TGTGCCTGGCAAACTAGGGGACAGGGAATACAGCCCCAGCATTTT. Protein sequence: CAWQTRGQGIQPQHF. Using reference TRBV30 and TRBJ1-5 for the parts outside the CDR3, the full variable domain is SQTIHQWPATLVQPVGSPLSLECTVEGTSNPNLYWYRQAAGRGLQLLFYSVGIGQISSEVPQNLSASRPQDRQFILSSKKLLLSDSGFYLCAWQTRGQGIQPQHFGDGTRLSIL.

This clone has a handful of counts. The V call is TRBV18, the J call TRBJ2-6; maybe TRBD2 (6 bases). Per germline, CDR1 KGHSH and CDR2 LQKENI. Trimming took off 4 bases at V and 0 bases at J, with 7 bases between the two ends. CDR3 size: 15 residues. The CDR3, as DNA: TGTGCCAGCTCACTGGGACTCTCTGGGGCCAACGTCCTGACTTTC. This translates into CASSLGLSGANVLTF. The full variable domain, with the rest looked up from reference TRBV18 and TRBJ2-6, is NAGVMQNPRHLVRRRGQEARLRCSPMKGHSHVYWYRQLPEEGLKFMVYLQKENIIDESGMPKERFSAEFPKEGPSILRIQQVVRGDSAAYFCASSLGLSGANVLTFGAGSRLTVL.

The rearrangement joins TRBV11-3 to TRBJ2-7, with D tentatively TRBD2 (5 bases). From germline, CDR1 is SGHNT and CDR2 YENEEA. The CDR3 runs to 16 residues. Trimming left V 4 bases short and J 3 bases short, with 19 bases between. DNA for the CDR3: TGTGCCAGCAGCTCCCGTGGTGAGGGTATAAGCTACGAGCAGTACTTC. It encodes CASSSRGEGISYEQYF.

The V call is TRBV2, the J call TRBJ2-1; a possible D gene is TRBD1 (5 bases). Germline V gene sequence: CDR1 SNHLY, CDR2 FYNNEI. This CDR3 is 15 amino acids long. Trimming removed 2 bases from V and 2 bases from J, with 10 bases in between. The CDR3 spells CASSELVRAYNEQFF. Written as DNA, the CDR3 is TGTGCCAGCAGTGAACTCGTCAGGGCCTACAATGAGCAGTTCTTC.

In its sample, this clone was seen a few times. V and J are TRBV19 and TRBJ2-7, with TRBD1 identical over 10 bases. The CDR3 sequence is 15 residues long. Germline values: CDR1 LNHDA, CDR2 SQIVND (reference sequence). V trimming: 5 bases; J trimming: 4 bases; junction bases outside the gene matches: 8. CDR3 sequence (DNA): TGTGCCAGTAGTCGACCCGGGACAGGGGTATACGAGCAGTACTTC. It codes for CASSRPGTGVYEQYF.

This clone was picked up a small number of times. V is TRBV30 and J is TRBJ2-3; 8 bases match TRBD2. Per germline, CDR1 GTSNPN and CDR2 SVGIG (reference sequence). V was pared by 0 bases and J by 5 bases, with 7 bases of the junction left unmatched. This CDR3 is 15 amino acids long. The CDR3 protein is CAWSVRAGGRDTQYF. CDR3 DNA: TGTGCCTGGAGTGTAAGGGCGGGGGGCCGAGATACGCAGTATTTT.

The V call is TRBV6-1, the J call TRBJ1-2; perhaps TRBD1 as D (6 bases). CDR1 and CDR2 (germline): MNHNS, SASEGT. The V end was cut by 4 bases, the J end by 6 bases, with 15 bases between. The CDR3 is made up of 14 amino acids. CDR3 protein: CASSANRAGDGYTF. The CDR3 bases are TGTGCCAGCAGTGCAAACAGGGCGGGGGATGGCTACACCTTC.

This clone was seen a handful of times. This chain joins TRBV4-1 and TRBJ1-2; TRBD1 aligns across 8 bases. J lost 1 base, V lost 5 bases, and 12 bases had no gene match. The CDR3 consists of 17 residues. From germline, CDR1 is MGHRA and CDR2 YSYEKL. CDR3: CASSTGLRGPNNYGYTF. The CDR3 DNA reads as TGCGCCAGCAGCACGGGTCTCAGGGGGCCGAATAACTATGGCTACACCTTC.

The chain joins TRBV30 to TRBJ1-2; possibly TRBD1 for D (5 bases). The CDR3 is 15 residues long. Germline V lookup: CDR1 GTSNPN, CDR2 SVGIG (reference sequence). V shed 1 base and J shed 6 bases, with 18 bases lying between them. The CDR3 DNA reads TGTGCCTGGAGTGCCCTTCAGGACGCGGGGGATGGCTACACCTTC. Its protein product is CAWSALQDAGDGYTF.

This clone came up a few times. The chain carries TRBV28 and TRBJ1-4; 10 nucleotides line up with TRBD1. Trimming removed 5 bases from V and 8 bases from J; junction bases left unmatched: 11. The CDR3 length is 16 residues. CDR1 and CDR2 (germline): MDHEN, SYDVKM. The CDR3 loop reads CASSPPGQGISEKLFF. In nucleotides, the CDR3 is TGTGCCAGCAGTCCCCCGGGACAGGGGATATCGGAAAAACTGTTTTTT.

J is TRBJ2-5 and V is TRBV5-1; D is possibly TRBD2 (6 bases). CDR1 is SGHRS, CDR2 YFSETQ, per germline. The V end lost 5 bases, the J end lost 5 bases, and 16 bases lay between the germline ends. The CDR3 is 14 amino acids. The chain's CDR3 is CASSRLGRGETQYF. The CDR3 DNA reads TGCGCCAGCAGTCGACTAGGCCGGGGGGAGACCCAGTACTTC.

Notes on this clone: Additional DNA sequences in this sample encode the identical CDR3. The chain combines TRBV29-1 with TRBJ1-5, with 10 bases matching TRBD1. The ends lost 5 bases at V and 7 bases at J; junction bases unmatched: 5. There are 13 residues in the CDR3. Germline-derived CDR1 and CDR2 are SQVTM and ANQGSEA. CDR3 residues: CSVTGTGDQPQHF. For the CDR3, the DNA is TGCAGCGTTACCGGGACAGGGGACCAGCCCCAGCATTTT.

J is TRBJ2-5 and V is TRBV30, with a weak D call TRBD1 (6 bases). The CDR3 covers 11 residues. Per the germline V gene, CDR1 is GTSNPN and CDR2 is SVGIG (reference sequence). Trimming took off 5 bases at V and 5 bases at J, with 9 bases between the two ends. The CDR3 loop is CAWGDTETQYF. In DNA, the CDR3 is TGTGCCTGGGGGGACACTGAGACCCAGTACTTC.